This TCR beta chain is drawn from a study of metastatic and nonmetastatic thyroid tumors. Study as a whole: Repertoires from malignant and benign thyroid patients were compared across blood and tumor or nodule tissue. Broader study findings: The reported finding was significantly higher TCR beta diversity in malignant thyroid tumors relative to benign nodules, in blood and tumor.

CDR1 WNHNN and CDR2 SYGVQD come from the germline V gene (reference sequence). The CDR3 is 14 amino acids. No patient had received any treatment before thyroid surgery. Original analysis: Variation in CDR3 across clinicopathological groups served as the basis for constructing a distant-metastasis classifier in papillary thyroid cancer. Via MiXCR, TCRdb re-called the PCR reads. Clone size and V and J calls follow TCRdb, not the original study. The sample shows about 43,000 clones, 11% of them seen only once. Comment on this clone: The antigen is undetermined. Possible read error: a much larger clone is one base away.

The chain employs TRBV10-1 and TRBJ2-1; D is possibly TRBD1 or TRBD2 (5 bases each). This clonotype was obtained from a female donor with papillary thyroid cancer or a benign thyroid nodule (not recorded which). Some clones in this sample may be carry-over from other donors' samples. Sample: blood. CDR3 loop: CASRESGPTNEQFF. As DNA, the CDR3 is TGCGCCAGCAGAGAGTCGGGGCCGACCAATGAGCAGTTCTTC.